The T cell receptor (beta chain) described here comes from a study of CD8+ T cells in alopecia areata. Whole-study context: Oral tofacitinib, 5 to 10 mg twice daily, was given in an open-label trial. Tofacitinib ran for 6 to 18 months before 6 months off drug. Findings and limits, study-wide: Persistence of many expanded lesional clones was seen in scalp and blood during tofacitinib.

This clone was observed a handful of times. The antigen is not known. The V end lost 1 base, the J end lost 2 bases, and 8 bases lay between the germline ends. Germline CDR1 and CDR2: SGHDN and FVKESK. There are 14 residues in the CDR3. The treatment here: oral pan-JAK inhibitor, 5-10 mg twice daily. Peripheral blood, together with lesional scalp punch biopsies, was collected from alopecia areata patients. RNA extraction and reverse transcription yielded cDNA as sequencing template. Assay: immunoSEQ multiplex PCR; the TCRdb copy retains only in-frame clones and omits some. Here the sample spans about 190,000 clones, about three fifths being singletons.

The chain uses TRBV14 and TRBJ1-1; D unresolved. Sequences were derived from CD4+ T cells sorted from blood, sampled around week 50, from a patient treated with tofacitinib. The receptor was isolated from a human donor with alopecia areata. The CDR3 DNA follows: TGTGCCAGCAGCCAAGTAGGTGGAAACACTGAAGCTTTCTTT. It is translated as CASSQVGGNTEAFF.